Following are 23 T cell receptor beta chains from one sample sequenced in a study of regulatory T cells in long-lasting Graves disease. This sample's time point: newly diagnosed GD, antithyroid drugs for less than 3 months. The authors made the TCR library using RNA they extracted from PBMCs. Investigators prepared the TCR beta libraries by applying iRepertoire HTBI primers and Arm-PCR of CDR3 regions. TCRdb re-called the multiplex PCR reads with MiXCR, one entry per CDR3 protein. The table records 420,000 or so distinct CDR3 sequences, less than 20% of them present only once. Separately, the same data were catalogued under a study of T cells in Graves' hyperthyroidism and ophthalmopathy.

Specimen: peripheral blood mononuclear cells (PBMCs), collected at new diagnosis, from a patient treated with antithyroid drugs. Receptors were obtained from a woman in her late teens or twenties with Graves disease.

The chain links TRBV20-1 to TRBJ2-7, with D perhaps matching TRBD1 (6 bases). V was cut by 0 bases and J by 4 bases, with 10 bases left in between. The V gene's germline CDR1 is DFQATT and CDR2 SNEGSKA (reference sequence). The CDR3 loop spans 13 amino acids. The CDR3 region is CSARDLGAYEQYF. The CDR3 bases are TGCAGTGCTAGAGATTTGGGGGCGTACGAGCAGTACTTC.

The chain recombines TRBV2 with TRBJ2-7, with a possible D match to TRBD1 (5 bases). Germline lookup yields CDR1 SNHLY and CDR2 FYNNEI. This CDR3 region has 14 residues. Trimming cost V 5 bases and J 2 bases, with 13 bases left between them. The CDR3, as DNA: TGTGCCAGCAGTAAAGACAGCAAAGCCTACGAGCAGTACTTC. As protein: CASSKDSKAYEQYF.

This clonotype was detected once. The gene calls are TRBV10-3 and TRBJ2-5, with D tentatively TRBD2 (5 bases). Germline V CDR1 and CDR2: ENHRY, SYGVKD. The ends were cut back, 10 bases at V and 1 base at J, with 16 bases in the middle. The CDR3 length is 14 residues. The DNA for the CDR3 is TGTGCCAGCAAAGGCGTAGGAGGCCAAGAGACCCAGTACTTC. Amino acids: CASKGVGGQETQYF.

Here the CDR3 DNA reads TGTGCCAGCAGCCCCGTGAGGTCTGGGGCCAACGTCCTGACTTTC. Its protein product is CASSPVRSGANVLTF. The chain uses TRBV2 and TRBJ2-6; D gene uncertain. The CDR3 covers 15 residues. CDR1 SNHLY and CDR2 FYNNEI come from the germline V gene. V was trimmed by 6 bases and J by 1 base, leaving 10 bases between them.

This clonotype was seen repeatedly, ten times or more. The rearrangement joins TRBV20-1 to TRBJ2-5; TRBD1 might be the D (6 bases). CDR3 length equals 16 residues. Germline assignment: CDR1 DFQATT and CDR2 SNEGSKA (reference sequence). V was pared by 6 bases and J by 2 bases, with 22 bases between. The CDR3 sequence is CSASPIGQGNQETQYF. CDR3 DNA sequence: TGCAGTGCCAGCCCCATTGGCCAGGGGAATCAAGAGACCCAGTACTTC.

This clonotype was detected a few times. The chain couples TRBV20-1 to TRBJ1-6, with D possibly matching TRBD1 (6 bases). V was cut by 7 bases and J by 5 bases, with 21 bases left in between. Germline CDR1 is DFQATT and CDR2 is SNEGSKA (reference sequence). The CDR3 length is 16 residues. The CDR3 spells CSVSPLQGWDNSPLHF. CDR3 DNA sequence: TGCAGTGTATCACCATTACAGGGATGGGATAATTCACCCCTCCACTTT.

The chain is built from TRBV13 and TRBJ1-4; tentatively, D is TRBD1 (5 bases). The V and J ends lost 4 bases and 6 bases respectively, with 12 bases between them. CDR3 length: 14 amino acids. Per germline, CDR1 PRHDT and CDR2 FYEKMQ (reference sequence). CDR3 coding DNA: TGTGCCAGCAGCTCAGGGAGAGGGTATGAAAAACTGTTTTTT. It codes for CASSSGRGYEKLFF.

The rearrangement links TRBV15 to TRBJ2-2; 8 bases are shared with TRBD1. There are 15 residues in the CDR3. Germline V gene lookup returns CDR1 LNHNV and CDR2 YYDKDF (reference sequence). The J segment lost 2 bases and the V segment lost 4 bases, leaving 3 bases of the junction unmatched. CDR3 DNA: TGTGCCACCAGCACCAGGGGGCTCAACACCGGGGAGCTGTTTTTT. Amino acids: CATSTRGLNTGELFF. The whole variable domain, filled in from reference TRBV15 and TRBJ2-2, reads DAMVIQNPRYQVTQFGKPVTLSCSQTLNHNVMYWYQQKSSQAPKLLFHYYDKDFNNEADTPDNFQSRRPNTSFCFLDIRSPGLGDTAMYLCATSTRGLNTGELFFGEGSRLTVL.

This clonotype was seen a handful of times. The chain couples TRBV28 to TRBJ1-1; D is ambiguous. The ends were cut back, 5 bases at V and 0 bases at J, with 13 bases in the middle. Looked up from germline, CDR1 is MDHEN and CDR2 is SYDVKM. This CDR3 comprises 15 residues. DNA for the CDR3: TGTGCCAGCAGTCTTCCCCCGGGGTTGAACACTGAAGCTTTCTTT. Encoded protein: CASSLPPGLNTEAFF. Drawing the rest from reference TRBV28 and TRBJ1-1, the complete variable domain is DVKVTQSSRYLVKRTGEKVFLECVQDMDHENMFWYRQDPGLGLRLIYFSYDVKMKEKGDIPEGYSVSREKKERFSLILESASTNQTSMYLCASSLPPGLNTEAFFGQGTRLTVV.

This clonotype was found many times. The CDR3 bases are TGTGCCAGTGAGGGGACAGGAACCTACAATGAGCAGTTCTTC. Translated, it gives CASEGTGTYNEQFF. The rearrangement joins TRBV2 to TRBJ2-1; 8 bases agree with TRBD1. The CDR3 contains 14 residues. The germline gives CDR1 SNHLY, CDR2 FYNNEI. J gave up 2 bases and V 9 bases, and 6 bases lay outside the gene matches.

The chain carries TRBV6-9 and TRBJ2-6; 7 nucleotides align to TRBD1. The V and J ends lost 3 bases and 1 base, in that order; junction bases with no gene match: 12. The germline V gene encodes CDR1 MNHGY and CDR2 SVAAGI. CDR3 length equals 19 residues. The chain's CDR3 is CASSYTSQGYGSGANVLTF. The CDR3 DNA reads as TGTGCCAGCAGTTACACCTCACAGGGGTATGGTTCTGGGGCCAACGTCCTGACTTTC.

This clonotype was seen only a few times. The chain is built from TRBV4-1 and TRBJ2-3; TRBD2 is a possible D gene (6 bases). This CDR3 region has 15 residues. Germline CDR1 MGHRA, CDR2 YSYEKL. V lost 0 bases and J lost 0, with 7 bases in between. CDR3 bases: TGCGCCAGCAGCCAAGAAGGGACTAGCACAGATACGCAGTATTTT. The encoded protein is CASSQEGTSTDTQYF.

This clonotype was observed many times. J is TRBJ2-7 and V is TRBV7-9, with TRBD2 matching 8 bases. The CDR3 runs to 18 residues. V was pared by 5 bases and J by 0 bases, with 15 bases of the junction left unmatched. Germline values: CDR1 SEHNR, CDR2 FQNEAQ (reference sequence). As DNA, the CDR3 is TGTGCCAGCAGCCGTCAGAGCGGGAGTGACAGAGTCTCCTACGAGCAGTACTTC. It is translated as CASSRQSGSDRVSYEQYF.

This clonotype was seen repeatedly, ten times or more. The J gene is TRBJ2-1, the V gene TRBV7-9; D is unclear. This CDR3 spans 12 amino acids. Per the germline V gene, CDR1 is SEHNR and CDR2 is FQNEAQ (reference sequence). V lost 1 base, J lost 11 bases, and 9 bases lay in between. For the CDR3, the DNA is TGTGCCAGCAGCTTAGATGGGTGGCAGCAGTTCTTC. Protein product: CASSLDGWQQFF.

This clonotype was counted a few times. V gene TRBV27 combines with J gene TRBJ2-3; the D is unclear. Germline-derived CDR1 and CDR2 are MNHEY and SMNVEV (reference sequence). The CDR3 has 17 residues. The V end lost 2 bases, the J end lost 3 bases, and 18 bases lay between the germline ends. This CDR3 is CASSLGLTILGTDTQYF. CDR3 sequence (DNA): TGTGCCAGCAGTTTAGGCCTGACAATTTTGGGTACAGATACGCAGTATTTT.

The V gene is TRBV6-2 or TRBV6-3, the J gene TRBJ1-3, with D perhaps TRBD1 (6 bases). V lost 4 bases and J lost 5, with 21 bases in between. CDR1 and CDR2 from the germline V gene are MNHEY and SVGEGT. The CDR3 contains 17 residues. The CDR3 spells CASSSQHGPGVRNTIYF. The CDR3, as DNA: TGTGCCAGCAGTTCCCAGCACGGACCAGGGGTACGAAACACCATATATTTT.

The chain uses TRBV5-4 and TRBJ2-2, with D possibly being TRBD1 (5 bases). Trimming removed 2 bases from V and 1 base from J, with 9 bases in between. This CDR3 contains 15 residues. Germline V gene lookup returns CDR1 SGHNT and CDR2 YYREEE (reference sequence). CDR3 DNA sequence: TGTGCCAGCAGCTTTCGTGGACAGAACACCGGGGAGCTGTTTTTT. It codes for CASSFRGQNTGELFF. The full variable domain, in which reference TRBV5-4 and TRBJ2-2 provide the parts outside the CDR3, is ETGVTQSPTHLIKTRGQQVTLRCSSQSGHNTVSWYQQALGQGPQFIFQYYREEENGRGNFPPRFSGLQFPNYSSELNVNALELDDSALYLCASSFRGQNTGELFFGEGSRLTVL.

At least ten counts were recorded for this clonotype. The chain recombines TRBV28 with TRBJ2-3; D not certain. Trimming shortened V by 2 bases and J by 4 bases, and 19 bases separated the two germline ends. CDR1 and CDR2 from the germline V gene are MDHEN and SYDVKM. The CDR3 covers 17 residues. This CDR3 reads CASSLPRQPIEADTQYF. The CDR3 DNA sequence: TGTGCCAGCAGTTTACCTAGGCAACCAATTGAGGCAGATACGCAGTATTTT.

There are many counts of this clonotype. DNA for the CDR3: TGCGCCAGCAGCTCAGGGCTCTCCCTCACAGATACGCAGTATTTT. This translates into CASSSGLSLTDTQYF. V gene TRBV5-1 combines with J gene TRBJ2-3; D possibly corresponds to TRBD1 (5 bases). V lost 3 bases and J lost 2, with 13 bases in between. The CDR3 spans 15 residues. Germline CDR1 reads SGHRS; CDR2 reads YFSETQ.

The rearrangement joins TRBV9 to TRBJ1-2; D gene unclear. The CDR3 runs 13 residues. V lost 7 bases and J lost 1, with 11 bases in between. Germline assignment: CDR1 SGDLS and CDR2 YYNGEE. This CDR3 reads CASGNTNNYGYTF. The CDR3 DNA reads TGTGCCAGCGGAAACACAAATAACTATGGCTACACCTTC.

The table lists this clonotype with a count of one. V gene TRBV19 combines with J gene TRBJ1-5; tentatively, D is TRBD1 (5 bases). The CDR3 is 17 residues long. The V gene lost 4 bases and the J gene lost 2 bases, with 18 bases spanning the gap. Germline V gives CDR1 LNHDA, CDR2 SQIVND (reference sequence). The CDR3 sequence: CASSSADSAAGNQPQHF. The CDR3 coding sequence is TGTGCCAGTAGTAGCGCCGACAGTGCTGCGGGCAATCAGCCCCAGCATTTT.

This clonotype was counted ten times or more. The V and J genes are TRBV6-1 and TRBJ1-5; D is unclear. The V end lost 6 bases, the J end lost 9 bases, and 18 bases lay between the germline ends. The CDR3 is made up of 14 amino acids. Germline values: CDR1 MNHNS, CDR2 SASEGT. The CDR3 loop is CASRPGPGRAPQHF. The CDR3 DNA follows: TGTGCCAGCAGGCCCGGACCAGGCCGGGCGCCCCAGCATTTT.

This clonotype was detected many times. The chain couples TRBV20-1 to TRBJ2-3; D gene unclear. Per the germline V gene, CDR1 is DFQATT and CDR2 is SNEGSKA (reference sequence). There are 14 residues in the CDR3. V gave up 6 bases and J gave up 0 bases, with 13 bases separating them. This CDR3 reads CSARGTLSTDTQYF. In nucleotides, the CDR3 is TGCAGTGCCCGAGGAACCCTCAGCACAGATACGCAGTATTTT.